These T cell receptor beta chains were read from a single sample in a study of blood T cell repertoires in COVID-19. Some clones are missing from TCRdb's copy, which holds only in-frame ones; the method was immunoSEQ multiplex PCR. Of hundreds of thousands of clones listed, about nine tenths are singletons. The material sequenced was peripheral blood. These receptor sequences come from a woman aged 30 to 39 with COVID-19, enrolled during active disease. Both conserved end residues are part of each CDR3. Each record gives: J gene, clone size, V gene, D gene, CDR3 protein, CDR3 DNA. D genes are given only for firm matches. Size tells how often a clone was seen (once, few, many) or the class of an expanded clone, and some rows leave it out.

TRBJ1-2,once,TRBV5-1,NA,CASSPDLARGYTF,TGCGCCAGCAGCCCCGACCTCGCGCGGGGCTACACCTTC
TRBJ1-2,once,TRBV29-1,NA,CSVAKGVGPSYGYTF,TGCAGCGTGGCGAAGGGGGTCGGACCCTCCTATGGCTACACCTTC
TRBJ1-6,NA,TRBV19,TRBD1,CASSIGTGGFSPLHF,TGTGCCAGTAGTATTGGGACAGGGGGTTTTTCACCCCTCCACTTT
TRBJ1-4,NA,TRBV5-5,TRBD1,CASSLVPQTGAGGQLFF,TGTGCCAGCAGCTTGGTTCCCCAAACAGGGGCCGGCGGTCAACTGTTTTTT
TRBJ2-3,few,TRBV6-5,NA,CASSYGFEGGTDTQYF,TGTGCCAGCAGTTACGGTTTTGAAGGGGGAACAGATACGCAGTATTTT
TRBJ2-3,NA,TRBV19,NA,CASTEGGTDTQYF,TGTGCCAGTACAGAGGGAGGCACAGATACGCAGTATTTT
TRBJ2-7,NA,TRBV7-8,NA,CASSQITYEQYF,TGTGCCAGCAGCCAAATTACCTACGAGCAGTACTTC
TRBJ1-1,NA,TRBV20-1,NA,CSARVVGMEFF,TGCAGTGCTAGAGTAGTGGGTATGGAGTTCTTT
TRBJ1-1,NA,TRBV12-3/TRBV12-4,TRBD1,CASTGQADTEAFF,TGTGCCAGCACGGGACAGGCGGACACTGAAGCTTTCTTT
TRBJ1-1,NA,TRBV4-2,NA,CASSQELLAGQTEAFF,TGTGCCAGCAGCCAAGAGCTGTTGGCAGGGCAAACTGAAGCTTTCTTT
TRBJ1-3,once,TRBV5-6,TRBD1,CASSLATGSGNTIYF,TGTGCCAGCAGCTTGGCGACAGGGTCCGGAAACACCATATATTTT
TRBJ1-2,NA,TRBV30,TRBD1,CAWTLYDRGRDGYTF,TGTGCCTGGACCCTTTACGACAGGGGAAGGGATGGCTACACCTTC
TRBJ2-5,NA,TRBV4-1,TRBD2,CASSRNPGAAGETQYF,TGCGCCAGCAGCCGGAACCCCGGGGCAGCGGGGGAGACCCAGTACTTC
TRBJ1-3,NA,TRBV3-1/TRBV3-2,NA,CASSQDAVGNTIYF,TGTGCCAGCAGCCAGGATGCGGTTGGAAACACCATATATTTT
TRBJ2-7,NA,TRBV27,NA,CASSLQGLIHEQYF,TGTGCCAGCAGTTTACAGGGGTTGATCCACGAGCAGTACTTC
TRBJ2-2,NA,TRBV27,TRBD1,CASRNGTGVSGELFF,TGTGCCAGCCGAAATGGGACAGGGGTCAGCGGGGAGCTGTTTTTT
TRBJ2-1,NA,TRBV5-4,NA,CASSLGQAYNDGQFF,TGTGCCAGCAGCTTAGGTCAGGCCTACAATGACGGGCAGTTCTTC
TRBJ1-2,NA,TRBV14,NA,CASSPRGGYLYGYTF,TGTGCCAGCAGCCCTAGGGGAGGTTACCTTTATGGCTACACCTTC
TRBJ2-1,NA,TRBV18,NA,CASSVVRSNEQFF,TGTGCCAGCTCGGTGGTCAGATCCAATGAGCAGTTCTTC
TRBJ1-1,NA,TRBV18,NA,CASSPPGVGTEAFF,TGTGCCAGCTCACCACCGGGAGTTGGGACTGAAGCTTTCTTT
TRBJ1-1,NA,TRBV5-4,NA,CASSFVGSDTEAFF,TGTGCCAGCAGCTTTGTGGGGAGTGACACTGAAGCTTTCTTT
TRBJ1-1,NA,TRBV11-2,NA,CASSLVDRGYNTEAFF,TGTGCCAGCAGCTTAGTGGACAGAGGGTACAACACTGAAGCTTTCTTT
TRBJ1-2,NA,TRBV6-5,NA,CASEAGTTANYGYTF,TGTGCCAGCGAGGCCGGGACTACAGCTAACTATGGCTACACCTTC
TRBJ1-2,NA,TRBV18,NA,CASSPAGGYTF,TGTGCCAGCTCACCAGCGGGTGGCTACACCTTC
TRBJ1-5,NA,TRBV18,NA,CASSLSIAVRSGNQPQHF,TGTGCCAGCTCACTCTCCATCGCCGTTAGGAGTGGCAATCAGCCCCAGCATTTT
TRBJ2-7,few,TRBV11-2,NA,CASSFNRGRGEQYF,TGTGCCAGCAGCTTCAACCGGGGGAGAGGCGAGCAGTACTTC
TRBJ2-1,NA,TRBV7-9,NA,CASSPYGGKNEQFF,TGTGCCAGCAGCCCATACGGAGGGAAGAATGAGCAGTTCTTC
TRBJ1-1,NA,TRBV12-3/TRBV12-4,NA,CASSLRRLTEAFF,TGTGCCAGCAGTTTGAGGCGGCTCACTGAAGCTTTCTTT
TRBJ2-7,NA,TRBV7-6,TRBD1,CASSLEQGAREQYF,TGTGCCAGCAGCTTAGAGCAGGGGGCGAGGGAGCAGTACTTC
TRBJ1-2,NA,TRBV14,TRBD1,CASSPERTGGYTF,TGTGCCAGCAGCCCCGAGAGGACAGGGGGCTACACCTTC
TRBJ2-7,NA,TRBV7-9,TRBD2,CASSSTSGGSYEQYF,TGTGCCAGCAGCTCGACTAGCGGGGGTTCCTACGAGCAGTACTTC
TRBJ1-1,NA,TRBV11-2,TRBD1,CASSFIGQGSEAFF,TGTGCCAGCAGCTTCATCGGACAGGGTTCTGAAGCTTTCTTT
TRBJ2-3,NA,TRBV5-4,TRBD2,CASSLVRASGGDTQYF,TGTGCCAGCAGCTTGGTTCGTGCTAGCGGGGGTGATACGCAGTATTTT
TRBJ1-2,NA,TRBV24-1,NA,CATSVGGAGTVYGYTF,TGTGCCACCAGTGTCGGGGGGGCAGGGACTGTCTATGGCTACACCTTC
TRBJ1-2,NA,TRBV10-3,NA,CAISESRLAYGYTF,TGTGCCATCAGTGAGTCGAGGTTAGCCTATGGCTACACCTTC
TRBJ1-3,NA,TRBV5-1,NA,CASSLTGSGNTIYF,TGCGCCAGCAGCTTAACAGGCTCTGGAAACACCATATATTTT
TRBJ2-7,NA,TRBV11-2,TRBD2,CASRGLGGTHEQYF,TGTGCCAGCAGAGGGTTGGGAGGGACCCACGAGCAGTACTTC
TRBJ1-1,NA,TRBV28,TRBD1,CASMRDRGGGTEAFF,TGTGCCAGCATGAGGGACAGGGGGGGAGGGACTGAAGCTTTCTTT
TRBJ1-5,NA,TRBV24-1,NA,CATSDLSGNQPQHF,TGTGCCACCAGTGATTTGTCAGGGAATCAGCCCCAGCATTTT
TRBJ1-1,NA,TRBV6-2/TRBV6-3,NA,CASSIMGERSEAFF,TGTGCCAGCAGTATAATGGGAGAAAGATCTGAAGCTTTCTTT
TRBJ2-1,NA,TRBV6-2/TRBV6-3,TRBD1,CASSYTPDRGNEQFF,TGTGCCAGCAGTTACACTCCAGACAGGGGCAATGAGCAGTTCTTC
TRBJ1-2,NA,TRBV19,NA,CASRTESWGGYGYTF,TGTGCCAGTAGGACGGAAAGTTGGGGGGGATATGGCTACACCTTC
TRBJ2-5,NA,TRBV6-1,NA,CASSEWYRAKETQYF,TGTGCCAGCAGTGAATGGTACAGGGCTAAAGAGACCCAGTACTTC
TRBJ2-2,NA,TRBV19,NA,CASRLAPTGTRTGELFF,TGTGCCAGTAGACTCGCCCCAACAGGGACGCGCACCGGGGAGCTGTTTTTT
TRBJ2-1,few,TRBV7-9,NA,CASRSTGNEQFF,TGTGCCAGCAGATCTACGGGCAATGAGCAGTTCTTC
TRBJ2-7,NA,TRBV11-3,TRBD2,CASSLAGGLSYEQYF,TGTGCCAGCAGCTTAGCGGGGGGTCTCTCCTACGAGCAGTACTTC
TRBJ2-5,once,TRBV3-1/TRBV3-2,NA,CASSHPTGKQETQYF,TGTGCCAGCAGCCACCCAACAGGGAAACAAGAGACCCAGTACTTC
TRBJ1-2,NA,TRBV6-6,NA,CASTLPSDGYTF,TGTGCCAGCACCCTTCCTTCAGATGGCTACACCTTC
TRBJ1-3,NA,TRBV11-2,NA,CASRHPGTLGGNTIYF,TGTGCCAGCAGGCACCCCGGGACACTGGGCGGAAACACCATATATTTT
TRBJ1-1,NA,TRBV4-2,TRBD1,CASSQEGTGLTEAFF,TGTGCCAGCAGCCAAGAGGGGACAGGTCTCACTGAAGCTTTCTTT
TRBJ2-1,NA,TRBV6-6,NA,CASSYVDSSPYNEQFF,TGTGCCAGCAGTTACGTGGACAGTAGTCCCTACAATGAGCAGTTCTTC
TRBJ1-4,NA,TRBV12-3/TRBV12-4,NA,CASSFANEKLFF,TGTGCCAGCAGTTTTGCGAATGAAAAACTGTTTTTT
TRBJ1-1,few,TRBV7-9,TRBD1,CASSSRGAIEAFF,TGTGCCAGCAGCTCCAGGGGGGCGATTGAAGCTTTCTTT
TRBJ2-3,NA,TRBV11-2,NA,CASHSTDTQYF,TGTGCCAGCCATTCCACAGATACGCAGTATTTT
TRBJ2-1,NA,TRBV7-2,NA,CASRPLGGNEQFF,TGTGCCAGCAGGCCTCTGGGGGGCAATGAGCAGTTCTTC
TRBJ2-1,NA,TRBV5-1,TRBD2,CASSLTSGGANEQFF,TGCGCCAGCAGCTTGACTAGCGGGGGGGCAAATGAGCAGTTCTTC
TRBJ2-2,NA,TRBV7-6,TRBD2,CASSPSGGAYTGELFF,TGTGCCAGCAGCCCTAGCGGGGGGGCATACACCGGGGAGCTGTTTTTT
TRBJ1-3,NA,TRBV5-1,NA,CASSLGAAGNTIYF,TGCGCCAGCAGCTTGGGGGCTGCTGGAAACACCATATATTTT
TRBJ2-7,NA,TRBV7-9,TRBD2,CASSFSGGGYEQYF,TGTGCCAGCAGCTTCAGCGGGGGGGGCTACGAGCAGTACTTC